The 32 T cell receptor beta chains in this list originate from one sample, sequenced in a study of cytomegalovirus exposure and HLA in healthy donors. The PCR employed 60 Vbeta primers together with 13 Jbeta primers. TCRdb's table, derived via immunoSEQ multiplex PCR, lists solely in-frame clones and lacks some. Of 55,000 to 70,000 clones listed, 78% are singletons. Sample: PBMCs. These receptors all stem from a man aged 18 to 30 in good health and CMV-seropositive.

The CDR3 protein is CASRTGFLGSYEQYF. The CDR3 DNA sequence: TGTGCCAGCAGGACGGGGTTTCTTGGGAGCTACGAGCAGTACTTC. V usage is TRBV6-1 and J usage is TRBJ2-7, with D possibly TRBD2 on 5 matching bases. V dropped 6 bases and J dropped 3 bases, with 18 bases sitting between them. Germline-derived CDR1 and CDR2 are MNHNS and SASEGT. The CDR3 totals 15 residues.

This chain links TRBV18 with TRBJ2-7; no clear D. The germline gives CDR1 KGHSH, CDR2 LQKENI. The CDR3 extends over 15 amino acids. Deletions cut 2 bases from V and 0 bases from J, with 11 bases between. CDR3 sequence reads: CASSPGSTLSYEQYF. CDR3 in DNA: TGTGCCAGCTCACCAGGCAGTACGCTCTCCTACGAGCAGTACTTC.

V usage is TRBV6-5 and J usage is TRBJ2-7; 7 nucleotides align to TRBD2. With 6 bases clipped from V and 9 bases from J, the junction kept 14 bases outside the gene matches. In germline, CDR1 is MNHEY, CDR2 SVGAGI. CDR3 length equals 14 residues. CDR3 amino acids: CASSPGTIPTRQYF. CDR3 in DNA: TGTGCCAGCAGCCCCGGGACTATACCTACGAGGCAGTACTTC.

The V call is TRBV6-5, the J call TRBJ2-7; 7 positions agree with TRBD1. The trim removed 0 bases at V and 0 bases at J, leaving 2 bases unmatched. The CDR3 extends over 15 amino acids. CDR1 and CDR2 (germline): MNHEY, SVGAGI. CDR3 loop: CASSYSRDSSYEQYF. For the CDR3, the DNA is TGTGCCAGCAGTTACTCTAGGGACAGCTCCTACGAGCAGTACTTC.

V is TRBV7-8 and J is TRBJ2-5, with TRBD2 as a possible D gene (7 bases). CDR1 and CDR2 (germline): SGHVS, FQNEAQ. Trimming took off 5 bases at V and 2 bases at J, with 18 bases between the two ends. The CDR3 has 16 residues. CDR3 DNA sequence: TGTGCCAGCAGCCCGTTGAGGCGGGGGCCTCAAGAGACCCAGTACTTC. Translating gives CASSPLRRGPQETQYF. The full variable domain, with the rest looked up from reference TRBV7-8 and TRBJ2-5, is GAGVSQSPRYKVAKRGQDVALRCDPISGHVSLFWYQQALGQGPEFLTYFQNEAQLDKSGLPSDRFFAERPEGSVSTLKIQRTQQEDSAVYLCASSPLRRGPQETQYFGPGTRLLVL.

CDR3 sequence reads: CASSTETGSNEKLFF. CDR3 nucleotides: TGTGCCAGCAGTACCGAGACAGGAAGTAATGAAAAACTGTTTTTT. The genes are TRBV6-5 and TRBJ1-4, with D perhaps TRBD1 (6 bases). The CDR3 length is 15 residues. Trimming shortened V by 5 bases and J by 4 bases, and 14 bases separated the two germline ends. CDR1 is MNHEY and CDR2 is SVGAGI in the germline V gene.

The J gene is TRBJ1-3, the V gene TRBV10-2; TRBD1 matches 7 bases. The CDR3 has 15 residues. CDR1 and CDR2 (germline): WSHSY, SAAADI. V lost 2 bases and J lost 4; bases outside the gene matches: 5. The CDR3 DNA follows: TGCGCCAGCAGTGAGAAGGGGGCAGGGGGAAACACCATATATTTT. Amino acids: CASSEKGAGGNTIYF.

The chain joins TRBV5-8 to TRBJ1-6, with TRBD1 identical over 9 bases. The CDR3 contains 17 residues. V lost 0 bases and J lost 8; bases outside the gene matches: 9. The germline CDR1 and CDR2 sequences are SGHTS and YDEGEE. This chain's CDR3 is CASSLAGETGGYSPLHF. Here the CDR3 DNA reads TGTGCCAGCAGCTTGGCCGGTGAGACAGGGGGATATTCACCCCTCCACTTT.

There are a few counts of this clone. In DNA, the CDR3 is TGTGCCAGCAGTTTTTTGCGGGATGGCTACACCTTC. Protein: CASSFLRDGYTF. The V and J genes are TRBV28 and TRBJ1-2; unclear D gene. The CDR3 runs to 12 residues. Germline CDR1 is MDHEN and CDR2 is SYDVKM. V was clipped by 3 bases and J by 6 bases, with 8 bases between them.

This chain uses TRBV29-1 with TRBJ1-1; no reliable D call. The V and J ends lost 2 bases and 1 base respectively, with 5 bases between them. From germline, CDR1 is SQVTM and CDR2 ANQGSEA. CDR3 length equals 12 residues. The CDR3 coding sequence is TGCAGCGTTGAACACTGGAACACTGAAGCTTTCTTT. This sequence encodes CSVEHWNTEAFF. Complete variable domain (other parts from reference TRBV29-1 and TRBJ1-1): SAVISQKPSRDICQRGTSLTIQCQVDSQVTMMFWYRQQPGQSLTLIATANQGSEATYESGFVIDKFPISRPNLTFSTLTVSNMSPEDSSIYLCSVEHWNTEAFFGQGTRLTVV.

The rearrangement links TRBV15 to TRBJ2-2; weak D call: TRBD2 (5 bases). In germline, CDR1 is LNHNV, CDR2 YYDKDF (reference sequence). The V end lost 5 bases, the J end lost 5 bases, and 12 bases lay between the germline ends. There are 14 residues in the CDR3. In DNA form, the CDR3 reads TGTGCCACCAGCGCCATACCGGGGACCGGGGAGCTGTTTTTT. This gives the protein CATSAIPGTGELFF. The full variable domain, in which reference TRBV15 and TRBJ2-2 provide the parts outside the CDR3, is DAMVIQNPRYQVTQFGKPVTLSCSQTLNHNVMYWYQQKSSQAPKLLFHYYDKDFNNEADTPDNFQSRRPNTSFCFLDIRSPGLGDTAMYLCATSAIPGTGELFFGEGSRLTVL.

V is TRBV7-8 and J is TRBJ2-5; a possible D gene is TRBD1 (6 bases). Germline V CDR1 and CDR2: SGHVS, FQNEAQ. The CDR3 length is 17 residues. Trimming shortened V by 0 bases and J by 1 base, and 15 bases separated the two germline ends. CDR3 coding DNA: TGTGCCAGCAGCTTAGCTGGCAGGGGCCTATTCCAAGAGACCCAGTACTTC. Its translation is CASSLAGRGLFQETQYF.

The CDR3 bases are TGCGCCAGCAGCTTTACAGGGGACAAGGGGCAGCCCCAGCATTTT. The encoded protein is CASSFTGDKGQPQHF. This rearrangement joins TRBV5-1 to TRBJ1-5, with 7 bases that match TRBD1. CDR1 SGHRS and CDR2 YFSETQ come from the germline V gene. The CDR3 is 15 residues long. V shed 2 bases, J shed 7 bases, and the junction held 9 bases outside the gene matches.

CDR3: CASSSTSGSETQYF. In nucleotides, the CDR3 is TGTGCCAGCAGCTCGACTAGCGGGAGTGAGACCCAGTACTTC. The chain links TRBV5-6 to TRBJ2-5, with 12 bases lining up with TRBD2. Germline assignment: CDR1 SGHDT and CDR2 YYEEEE. Unmatched junction bases numbered 2, after V lost 3 bases and J lost 5 bases. The CDR3 extends over 14 amino acids.

By sample share, this clone is medium-sized. The chain has TRBV5-1 and TRBJ2-2; TRBD1 agrees at 9 bases. This CDR3 contains 17 residues. J was trimmed by 5 bases and V by 5 bases; bases with no gene match: 13. The germline CDR1 and CDR2 sequences are SGHRS and YFSETQ. The CDR3 reads CASSLHNGQGKTGELFF. The CDR3 bases are TGCGCCAGCAGTCTACATAACGGACAGGGGAAAACCGGGGAGCTGTTTTTT.

The chain recombines TRBV30 with TRBJ2-7, with TRBD1 matching over 10 bases. After removal of 1 base from V and 0 bases from J, the junction contained 12 bases not matched to a gene. In germline, CDR1 is GTSNPN, CDR2 SVGIG (reference sequence). The CDR3 runs 18 residues. The CDR3 coding sequence is TGTGCCTGGAGTGAGGGACAGGGGCCAAGATGGGTCTCCTACGAGCAGTACTTC. It is translated as CAWSEGQGPRWVSYEQYF.

The V gene is TRBV7-9, the J gene TRBJ1-1; D possibly corresponds to TRBD1 (5 bases). Germline V gives CDR1 SEHNR, CDR2 FQNEAQ (reference sequence). The CDR3 length is 13 residues. V was clipped by 5 bases and J by 1 base, with 8 bases between them. The DNA for the CDR3 is TGTGCCAGCAGCACAACAGGGAACACTGAAGCTTTCTTT. This encodes CASSTTGNTEAFF.

The chain links TRBV5-4 to TRBJ1-5; 7 nucleotides match TRBD1. The CDR3 has 13 residues. V lost 4 bases and J lost 4; bases outside the gene matches: 2. The V gene's germline CDR1 is SGHNT and CDR2 YYREEE (reference sequence). CDR3 loop: CASSRDRNQPQHF. The DNA for the CDR3 is TGTGCCAGCAGCCGGGACAGAAATCAGCCCCAGCATTTT.

The chain uses TRBV7-2 and TRBJ1-1; tentatively, D is TRBD1 (6 bases). V was shortened by 10 bases and J by 5 bases, with 17 bases between the two germline ends. The germline V gene encodes CDR1 SGHTA and CDR2 FQGNSA. CDR3 size: 13 residues. DNA of the CDR3: TGTGCCATGGGCCAACAAAGGGGGACTGAAGCTTTCTTT. It is translated as CAMGQQRGTEAFF. Drawing the rest from reference TRBV7-2 and TRBJ1-1, the complete variable domain is GAGVSQSPSNKVTEKGKDVELRCDPISGHTALYWYRQSLGQGLEFLIYFQGNSAPDKSGLPSDRFSAERTGGSVSTLTIQRTQQEDSAVYLCAMGQQRGTEAFFGQGTRLTVV.

Turning to this clone: The junction departs from the called germline gene at one end, perhaps through a read error. This chain uses TRBV30 with TRBJ2-5, with TRBD2 matching over 7 bases. The CDR3 is 11 amino acids. Looked up from germline, CDR1 is GTSNPN and CDR2 is SVGIG (reference sequence). The CDR3 here is CAWSGSGERHF. The DNA for the CDR3 is TGTGCCTGGAGTGGGAGCGGGGAGCGGCACTTC.

The chain carries TRBV29-1 and TRBJ2-4; TRBD2 might be the D (6 bases). Germline CDR1 is SQVTM and CDR2 is ANQGSEA. The CDR3 has 13 amino acids. Trimming shortened V by 4 bases and J by 1 base, and 8 bases separated the two germline ends. CDR3 in DNA: TGCAGCGTTGGAGGGAGGGCCAAAAACATTCAGTACTTC. It specifies CSVGGRAKNIQYF.

The chain combines TRBV7-9 with TRBJ2-4; perhaps TRBD1 as D (5 bases). Germline CDR1 SEHNR, CDR2 FQNEAQ (reference sequence). The CDR3 length is 14 residues. V lost 3 bases and J 0 bases, leaving 6 bases between the germline ends. The CDR3 DNA sequence: TGTGCCAGCAGCTTGGGGCTAGCCAAAAACATTCAGTACTTC. It codes for CASSLGLAKNIQYF.

This rearrangement joins TRBV13 to TRBJ1-4; D call uncertain. This CDR3 is built from 14 residues. V was pared by 2 bases and J by 4 bases, with 8 bases between. Germline V lookup: CDR1 PRHDT, CDR2 FYEKMQ (reference sequence). The CDR3 sequence is CASSLRRVNEKLFF. The CDR3 DNA sequence: TGTGCCAGCAGCTTACGCCGGGTTAATGAAAAACTGTTTTTT.

The rearrangement links TRBV30 to TRBJ1-2; D unresolved. Germline V lookup: CDR1 GTSNPN, CDR2 SVGIG (reference sequence). This CDR3 region has 14 residues. Trimming removed 0 bases at V and 5 bases at J, with 13 bases between. The CDR3 loop is CAWSVLGRVYGYTF. The CDR3 nucleotides read TGTGCCTGGAGTGTACTCGGGCGGGTTTATGGCTACACCTTC.

V gene TRBV2 combines with J gene TRBJ2-1, with a tentative D call TRBD2 (5 bases). V dropped 2 bases and J dropped 0 bases, with 5 bases sitting between them. Germline CDR1 and CDR2: SNHLY and FYNNEI. This CDR3 comprises 14 residues. The CDR3 sequence: CASSELASYNEQFF. The CDR3, as DNA: TGTGCCAGCAGTGAACTAGCCTCCTACAATGAGCAGTTCTTC.

This clone has a handful of counts. DNA for the CDR3: TGTGCCTGGTTAGGACTAGCGGGAGGTAGGGCCTACGAGCAGTACTTC. It specifies CAWLGLAGGRAYEQYF. The rearrangement uses TRBV30 and TRBJ2-7; 14 nucleotides line up with TRBD2. CDR3 length: 16 residues. From germline, CDR1 is GTSNPN and CDR2 SVGIG (reference sequence). Trimming at V came to 5 bases and at J to 2 bases, leaving 8 bases not matched to a gene.

The chain uses TRBV6-5 and TRBJ2-6, with D possibly matching TRBD1 (6 bases). The V gene's germline CDR1 is MNHEY and CDR2 SVGAGI. V was shortened by 7 bases and J by 0 bases, with 10 bases between the two germline ends. The CDR3 runs 15 residues. CDR3 sequence reads: CASTQGISGANVLTF. CDR3 DNA sequence: TGTGCCAGCACTCAGGGGATCTCTGGGGCCAACGTCCTGACTTTC.

The chain joins TRBV11-2 to TRBJ1-4, with a possible D match to TRBD1 (5 bases). V lost 4 bases and J lost 3, with 12 bases in between. CDR1 is SGHAT and CDR2 is FQNNGV in the germline V gene. This CDR3 contains 15 residues. CDR3 sequence (DNA): TGTGCCAGCAGCTCCCAGGGTGTTGCTAATGAAAAACTGTTTTTT. Encoded protein: CASSSQGVANEKLFF.

In this sample, this clone turned up once. As DNA, the CDR3 is TGCGCCAGCAGCTTGAGGCAGGGTGACGAAAAACTGTTTTTT. This gives the protein CASSLRQGDEKLFF. This chain connects TRBV5-1 to TRBJ1-4; D is perhaps TRBD1 (5 bases). The CDR3 spans 14 residues. Germline CDR1 is SGHRS and CDR2 is YFSETQ. With 1 base removed from V and 8 bases from J, the gap between germline ends came to 12 bases.

The CDR3 DNA sequence: TGTGCCAGCAGCGAGGACAGGGGGCTTGGTTCACCCCTCCACTTT. This translates into CASSEDRGLGSPLHF. The chain carries TRBV6-5 and TRBJ1-6; 11 bases are shared with TRBD1. Unmatched junction bases numbered 7, after V lost 6 bases and J lost 9 bases. The germline V gene encodes CDR1 MNHEY and CDR2 SVGAGI. This CDR3 is 15 amino acids long.

The chain uses TRBV4-1 and TRBJ1-4; perhaps TRBD1 as D (5 bases). Germline V CDR1 and CDR2: MGHRA, YSYEKL. Trimming removed 1 base from V and 8 bases from J, with 14 bases in between. CDR3 length: 15 amino acids. The CDR3 reads CASSQVAQEGEKLFF. CDR3 in DNA: TGCGCCAGCAGCCAAGTGGCACAGGAGGGGGAAAAACTGTTTTTT.

This clone was picked up a small number of times. V is TRBV6-1 and J is TRBJ1-1; the D is unclear. Germline V gene sequence: CDR1 MNHNS, CDR2 SASEGT. Deletions cut 2 bases from V and 0 bases from J, with 7 bases between. This CDR3 has 14 amino acids. The CDR3 loop reads CASSESNMNTEAFF. The DNA of the CDR3 is TGTGCCAGCAGTGAATCGAACATGAACACTGAAGCTTTCTTT.